Listed here are 7 T cell receptor beta chains from one sample, sequenced in a study of T-cell memory formation after mild COVID-19. A single record per CDR3 protein comes from TCRdb applying MiXCR to the 5' RACE reads. The sample includes 400,000 or so distinct CDR3 sequences, 20% of them seen just once. The sequenced material came from PBMCs or a T cell subset sorted from them (not recorded which). The receptor source for this set is an adult woman who had mild COVID-19 (a few samples of this study predate the infection). Cell type and time point are not known.

A few counts support this clonotype. This sequence joins TRBV14 and TRBJ1-2, with D unresolved. The V gene lost 3 bases and the J gene lost 4 bases, with 15 bases spanning the gap. Germline V gene sequence: CDR1 SGHDN, CDR2 FVKESK. The CDR3 loop spans 15 amino acids. CDR3 coding DNA: TGTGCCAGCAGCCATTATGGGGAAAGCGGCTATGGCTACACCTTC. As protein: CASSHYGESGYGYTF.

This clonotype was observed a few times. The DNA of the CDR3 is TGTGCCACCAGTGATACCGGGACCGCCGCGAGGAATGAGCAGTTCTTC. This encodes CATSDTGTAARNEQFF. The genes are TRBV24-1 and TRBJ2-1; D is tentatively TRBD1 or TRBD2 (5 bases each). The V end lost 3 bases, the J end lost 7 bases, and 18 bases lay between the germline ends. This CDR3 is built from 16 residues. Looked up from germline, CDR1 is KGHDR and CDR2 is SFDVKD.

This clonotype has just a few counts. One end of the junction varies from germline; a read error may be responsible. The chain uses TRBV7-7 and TRBJ2-3; tentatively, D is TRBD2 (6 bases). Per germline, CDR1 SSHAT and CDR2 FNYEAQ (reference sequence). This CDR3 contains 14 residues. The CDR3 DNA follows: TGTGCTAGCAGCTTAGCGCTGGGACTTGATACGCAGTATTTT. Its protein is CASSLALGLDTQYF.

This clonotype appeared many times. The chain uses TRBV4-3 and TRBJ2-1; D is possibly TRBD1 or TRBD2 (6 bases each). Germline CDR1 is LGHNA and CDR2 is YSLEER. The CDR3 contains 15 residues. V was trimmed by 1 base and J by 1 base, leaving 8 bases between them. CDR3 bases: TGCGCCAGCAGCCAAGGGGGGGCGTCCTACAATGAGCAGTTCTTC. It codes for CASSQGGASYNEQFF.

The V and J genes are TRBV6-2 or TRBV6-3 and TRBJ2-3, with a tentative D call TRBD1 (5 bases). Trimming took 9 bases from V and 1 from J, leaving 14 bases between them. This CDR3 is 14 amino acids long. From germline, CDR1 is MNHEY and CDR2 SVGEGT. Written as DNA, the CDR3 is TGTGCCAGTCGTAGGGGCGGCGGCACAGATACGCAGTATTTT. Its protein product is CASRRGGGTDTQYF.

This clonotype was picked up many times. The chain recombines TRBV18 with TRBJ2-7, with D perhaps matching TRBD1 (6 bases). The germline CDR1 and CDR2 sequences are KGHSH and LQKENI. This CDR3 has 15 amino acids. The germline V and J ends were trimmed by 3 bases and 4 bases, with 16 bases remaining between them. The CDR3 protein is CASSPAVSGAYEQYF. CDR3 sequence (DNA): TGTGCCAGCTCACCGGCAGTCTCAGGGGCTTACGAGCAGTACTTC. Looking up the rest from reference TRBV18 and TRBJ2-7 gives the full variable domain: NAGVMQNPRHLVRRRGQEARLRCSPMKGHSHVYWYRQLPEEGLKFMVYLQKENIIDESGMPKERFSAEFPKEGPSILRIQQVVRGDSAAYFCASSPAVSGAYEQYFGPGTRLTVT.

The V gene is TRBV10-3, the J gene TRBJ2-3; TRBD2 agrees at 10 bases. Looked up from germline, CDR1 is ENHRY and CDR2 is SYGVKD. The CDR3 runs to 16 residues. V trimming: 8 bases; J trimming: 3 bases; junction bases outside the gene matches: 11. CDR3 nucleotides: TGTGCCATCGGGAGCGGGGGGGCCGATAGGACAGATACGCAGTATTTT. Protein product: CAIGSGGADRTDTQYF.